This is a list of T cell receptor beta chains from one sample in a study of monozygotic twins with cystic fibrosis. Data came from immunoSEQ multiplex PCR; TCRdb stores just in-frame clones and leaves some out. The top ten clones hold 0.45% to 0.6% of a sample with more than 9,500 clones, 85% of them seen once. The sample consisted of blood. The receptors shown here come from a man younger than 35 with cystic fibrosis. Each CDR3 is given with its conserved first and last residue. Fields, in order: clone size, J gene, V gene, D gene, CDR3 DNA, CDR3 protein. D genes are given only for firm matches. The size of a clone is reported for some rows only, either as once, few or many, or as a class for expanded clones.

-,TRBJ2-1,TRBV27,-,TGTGCCAGCAGTCACGATGTTTACAATGAGCAGTTCTTC,CASSHDVYNEQFF
-,TRBJ1-2,TRBV7-8,-,TGTGCCAGCACCCACGGCAGAAACTATGGCTACACCTTC,CASTHGRNYGYTF
once,TRBJ2-5,TRBV18,-,TGTGCCAGCTCACCGGATCAAGAGACCCAGTACTTC,CASSPDQETQYF
once,TRBJ2-7,TRBV5-1,TRBD2,TGCGCCAGCAGCCGCGGGGGGGCCTACGAGCAGTACTTC,CASSRGGAYEQYF
-,TRBJ2-7,TRBV7-8,-,TGTGCCAGCAGCTTAGCCCAGGTTACCCTCCCGGGTGAGCAGTACTTC,CASSLAQVTLPGEQYF
-,TRBJ1-3,TRBV6-6,-,TGTGCCAGCAGAAGTTCTAATACAGGGTCTGGAAACACCATATATTTT,CASRSSNTGSGNTIYF
few,TRBJ2-1,TRBV5-1,-,TGCGCCAGCAGCTTGGACGCGAACTACAATGAGCAGTTCTTC,CASSLDANYNEQFF
-,TRBJ2-7,TRBV7-9,TRBD2,TGTGCCAGCAGCCTCGGAGGTAGCGGGGGGACCTACGAGCAGTACTTC,CASSLGGSGGTYEQYF
-,TRBJ2-4,TRBV29-1,-,TGCAGCGTTGAACAAGGAGCCAAAAACATTCAGTACTTC,CSVEQGAKNIQYF
-,TRBJ1-1,TRBV7-8,-,TGTGCCAGCAGCTTAGCGACCGGGACCTCAAACACTGAAGCTTTCTTT,CASSLATGTSNTEAFF
-,TRBJ2-1,TRBV7-9,-,TGTGCCAGCACACCGCGGGTGCGGACCTACAATGAGCAGTTCTTC,CASTPRVRTYNEQFF
-,TRBJ1-1,TRBV7-3,-,TGTGCCAGCAGCTTAGGCCGGGGAAACACTGAAGCTTTCTTT,CASSLGRGNTEAFF
-,TRBJ2-1,TRBV5-5,TRBD1,TGTGCCAGCAGCAGGGACAGGGAATCCTACAATGAGCAGTTCTTC,CASSRDRESYNEQFF
-,TRBJ2-1,TRBV5-4,-,TGTGCCAGCAACGGGAGAGACAATGAGCAGTTCTTC,CASNGRDNEQFF
-,TRBJ2-1,TRBV15,-,TGTGCCACCAGCTCGCGGACCGCCAGCTCCTACAATGAGCAGTTCTTC,CATSSRTASSYNEQFF
-,TRBJ2-7,TRBV5-4,TRBD2,TGTGCCAGCAGCAATGCCGGGACTAGACAGAAGCAGTACTTC,CASSNAGTRQKQYF
once,TRBJ1-2,TRBV29-1,TRBD1,TGCAGCGTTGATAGGACAGGGGTCGGCTATGGCTACACCTTC,CSVDRTGVGYGYTF
-,TRBJ2-7,TRBV10-3,-,TGTGCCATCGGGTCTGACGGGACCTACGAGCAGTACTTC,CAIGSDGTYEQYF
-,TRBJ2-1,TRBV4-3,-,TGCGCCAGCAGCCAAGATGGGCTAGAAAATGAGCAGTTCTTC,CASSQDGLENEQFF
few,TRBJ2-7,TRBV5-1,-,TGCGCCAGCAGCTTTAGAGGAAGGGACGAGCAGTACTTC,CASSFRGRDEQYF
few,TRBJ1-6,TRBV5-4,-,TGTGCCACCGCGGGGCCCAATTCACCCCTCCACTTT,CATAGPNSPLHF
-,TRBJ2-2,TRBV29-1,-,TGCAGCGTTGAGGCAGTGAACACCGGGGAGCTGTTTTTT,CSVEAVNTGELFF
-,TRBJ2-1,TRBV27,TRBD1,TGTGCCAGCAGTTTACGCGACAGGGGGCTCTACAATGAGCAGTTCTTC,CASSLRDRGLYNEQFF
-,TRBJ1-2,TRBV6-6,-,TGTGCCAGCAGCCCGACAGCTAACTATGGCTACACCTTC,CASSPTANYGYTF